The 27 T cell receptor beta chains given below trace back to one sample, sequenced in a study of identical twins (TCRdb year 2016). The library was built by means of 5' RACE. Sequencing used an Illumina HiSeq 2000. TCRdb trimmed public reads at Q25 via fastp, called clones via MiXCR and kept in-frame beta chains. For every CDR3 protein sequence, its rows merge into one entry that carries the most common genes and DNA. This sample comprises around 490,000 distinct CDR3 sequences, 13% to 15% of them detected only once. Around 0.48% of the sample is taken by the ten largest. The same data also went into a second study, on yellow fever vaccine responses in identical twins.

Sequencing was done on a sample of CD4+ T cells sorted from blood. Receptors originate from a woman younger than 30 in good health.

The chain combines TRBV12-3 or TRBV12-4 with TRBJ1-4; no clear D. The CDR3 contains 14 residues. V lost 2 bases and J 3 bases, leaving 7 bases between the germline ends. CDR3 in amino acids: CASSLSVANEKLFF. In DNA form, the CDR3 reads TGTGCCAGCAGTTTATCGGTAGCTAATGAAAAACTGTTTTTT.

The J gene is TRBJ1-4, the V gene TRBV7-2; D uncertain. This CDR3 has 15 residues. Germline V gene lookup returns CDR1 SGHTA and CDR2 FQGNSA. V gave up 5 bases and J gave up 4 bases, with 14 bases separating them. The CDR3 nucleotides read TGTGCCAGCAGCCCCCGGACGGGAAATAATGAAAAACTGTTTTTT. Translated: CASSPRTGNNEKLFF.

This clonotype appeared a few times. The chain carries TRBV12-3 or TRBV12-4 and TRBJ2-5, with 10 nucleotides matching TRBD1. V trimming: 8 bases; J trimming: 5 bases; junction bases outside the gene matches: 8. The CDR3 totals 14 residues. The CDR3 is CASSGTGAPETQYF. CDR3 in DNA: TGTGCCAGCTCCGGGACAGGGGCCCCGGAGACCCAGTACTTC.

This clonotype was picked up many times. This chain uses TRBV12-3 or TRBV12-4 with TRBJ2-3, with D tentatively TRBD1 (5 bases). The V and J ends lost 3 bases and 0 bases respectively, with 7 bases between them. This CDR3 region has 14 residues. This CDR3 reads CASSLTASTDTQYF. CDR3 bases: TGTGCCAGCAGTTTGACAGCTAGCACAGATACGCAGTATTTT.

This clonotype showed up just a few times. V gene TRBV28 combines with J gene TRBJ2-7; TRBD1 might be the D (6 bases). The CDR3 sequence is 14 residues long. The germline V gene has CDR1 MDHEN and CDR2 SYDVKM. The V end was cut by 5 bases, the J end by 3 bases, with 14 bases between. The CDR3 loop reads CASSDGTYLYEQYV. CDR3 DNA: TGTGCCAGCAGTGACGGGACATACCTCTACGAGCAGTACGTC.

The V gene is TRBV6-2 or TRBV6-3, the J gene TRBJ2-1; weak D call: TRBD2 (5 bases). CDR3 length equals 15 residues. Germline V gene data show CDR1 as MNHEY and CDR2 as SVGEGT. Trimming stripped 6 bases from V and 5 bases from J, with 17 bases between. CDR3 in DNA: TGTGCCAGCAGCCTTACCCGGACTCCCAACAATGAGCAGTTCTTC. Its protein is CASSLTRTPNNEQFF.

This clonotype has just a few counts. This chain uses TRBV20-1 with TRBJ2-1, with TRBD2 identical over 10 bases. CDR1 and CDR2 (germline): DFQATT, SNEGSKA (reference sequence). This CDR3 contains 16 residues. The V and J ends lost 3 bases and 6 bases, in that order; junction bases with no gene match: 11. In DNA, the CDR3 is TGCAGTGCTAGTAACCCGGGTAGCGGGAGGTCCAATGAGCAGTTCTTC. Translation gives CSASNPGSGRSNEQFF.

This clonotype was seen only a few times. This chain connects TRBV7-2 to TRBJ2-4; 8 bases line up with TRBD1. The germline V gene has CDR1 SGHTA and CDR2 FQGNSA. After removal of 3 bases from V and 3 bases from J, the junction contained 7 bases not matched to a gene. The CDR3 is 16 residues long. CDR3 nucleotides: TGTGCCAGCAGCTTCCCCGGACAGGGCAACAAAAACATTCAGTACTTC. It encodes CASSFPGQGNKNIQYF.

The table lists this clonotype with many counts. The chain joins TRBV12-3 or TRBV12-4 to TRBJ2-1, with 13 positions matching TRBD2. The CDR3 loop spans 15 amino acids. Losses at the gene ends were 6 bases for V and 2 bases for J; bases not matched to a gene: 1. This CDR3 is CASRGLAGTYNEQFF. In DNA form, the CDR3 reads TGTGCCAGCAGGGGACTAGCGGGAACCTACAATGAGCAGTTCTTC.

Ten or more counts support this clonotype. The chain combines TRBV29-1 with TRBJ2-2; 10 bases match TRBD2. This CDR3 has 15 amino acids. V lost 4 bases and J lost 4; bases outside the gene matches: 6. The germline V gene encodes CDR1 SQVTM and CDR2 ANQGSEA. The CDR3 DNA reads as TGCAGCGTTGGACGGACTAGCGGTGCCACCGGGGAGCTGTTTTTT. Translation gives CSVGRTSGATGELFF.

V gene TRBV10-3 combines with J gene TRBJ2-1; D tentatively reads TRBD1 or TRBD2 (5 bases each). The V gene's germline CDR1 is ENHRY and CDR2 SYGVKD. The CDR3 is 15 amino acids. The V gene lost 6 bases and the J gene lost 5 bases, with 17 bases spanning the gap. The CDR3 reads CAIRDSGTDNNEQFF. The CDR3 coding sequence is TGTGCCATCAGGGACTCCGGGACGGATAACAATGAGCAGTTCTTC.

A few counts support this clonotype. The V call is TRBV4-1, the J call TRBJ2-2; 11 positions match TRBD2. Germline CDR1 is MGHRA and CDR2 is YSYEKL. With 3 bases clipped from V and 4 bases from J, the junction kept 10 bases outside the gene matches. The CDR3 has 18 amino acids. CDR3 coding DNA: TGCGCCAGCAGCCATAGTAGCGGGGGGGCAGGGAGCACCGGGGAGCTGTTTTTT. It translates to CASSHSSGGAGSTGELFF.

The sample holds a few counts of this clonotype. This chain joins TRBV9 and TRBJ2-5; 13 nucleotides align to TRBD2. Germline values: CDR1 SGDLS, CDR2 YYNGEE. The CDR3 runs to 16 residues. V trimming: 4 bases; J trimming: 1 base; junction bases outside the gene matches: 4. Written as DNA, the CDR3 is TGTGCCAGCAGCTCATGGACTAGCGGGAGCCAAGAGACCCAGTACTTC. As protein: CASSSWTSGSQETQYF.

The V call is TRBV11-2, the J call TRBJ2-3; 14 nucleotides align to TRBD2. From germline, CDR1 is SGHAT and CDR2 FQNNGV. V was pared by 3 bases and J by 3 bases, with 5 bases of the junction left unmatched. CDR3 length: 17 amino acids. CDR3 DNA sequence: TGTGCCAGCAGCTTCGGACTAGCGGGGGGAAGGACAGATACGCAGTATTTT. As protein: CASSFGLAGGRTDTQYF.

This clonotype was recorded at least ten times. The rearrangement uses TRBV7-2 and TRBJ2-3; maybe TRBD1 (5 bases). V shed 5 bases and J shed 1 base, with 13 bases lying between them. This CDR3 is 15 amino acids long. Germline values: CDR1 SGHTA, CDR2 FQGNSA. In DNA, the CDR3 is TGTGCCAGCAGCCTAAGGGGAACAGGCACAGATACGCAGTATTTT. Translating gives CASSLRGTGTDTQYF. The variable domain in full, with the rest retrieved from reference TRBV7-2 and TRBJ2-3, is GAGVSQSPSNKVTEKGKDVELRCDPISGHTALYWYRQSLGQGLEFLIYFQGNSAPDKSGLPSDRFSAERTGGSVSTLTIQRTQQEDSAVYLCASSLRGTGTDTQYFGPGTRLTVL.

This clonotype was detected only a few times. This chain joins TRBV5-1 and TRBJ1-2; 7 bases line up with TRBD1. V lost 3 bases, J lost 7 bases, and 9 bases stayed unmatched. Germline values: CDR1 SGHRS, CDR2 YFSETQ. The CDR3 is 14 residues long. The DNA of the CDR3 is TGCGCCAGCAGCTCCGGAGGGGGCGGCTTTGGCTACACCTTC. This sequence encodes CASSSGGGGFGYTF. The full variable domain, completed using reference TRBV5-1 and TRBJ1-2, is KAGVTQTPRYLIKTRGQQVTLSCSPISGHRSVSWYQQTPGQGLQFLFEYFSETQRNKGNFPGRFSGRQFSNSRSEMNVSTLELGDSALYLCASSSGGGGFGYTFGSGTRLTVV.

The chain is built from TRBV5-1 and TRBJ1-6; D is undetermined. V was trimmed by 1 base and J by 7 bases, leaving 15 bases between them. Germline values: CDR1 SGHRS, CDR2 YFSETQ. The CDR3 is 16 amino acids. The CDR3 protein is CASSLFTDSGNSPLHF. The CDR3 nucleotides read TGCGCCAGCAGCTTGTTCACTGACTCCGGGAATTCACCCCTCCACTTT.

This clonotype was seen a few times. This rearrangement joins TRBV5-1 to TRBJ1-1; D possibly corresponds to TRBD1 (5 bases). V lost 0 bases, J lost 3 bases, and 12 bases lay in between. This CDR3 contains 15 residues. Germline V lookup: CDR1 SGHRS, CDR2 YFSETQ. CDR3 DNA sequence: TGCGCCAGCAGCTTGGGAGCAGGAGGGGACACTGAAGCTTTCTTT. This sequence encodes CASSLGAGGDTEAFF. Complete variable domain (other parts from reference TRBV5-1 and TRBJ1-1): KAGVTQTPRYLIKTRGQQVTLSCSPISGHRSVSWYQQTPGQGLQFLFEYFSETQRNKGNFPGRFSGRQFSNSRSEMNVSTLELGDSALYLCASSLGAGGDTEAFFGQGTRLTVV.

This clonotype has only a few counts. The rearrangement joins TRBV10-3 to TRBJ2-1; D is tentatively TRBD1 or TRBD2 (6 bases each). The CDR3 contains 19 residues. Trimming removed 4 bases at V and 0 bases at J, with 22 bases between. CDR1 is ENHRY, CDR2 SYGVKD, per germline. Here the CDR3 reads CAISGGATRPTSSYNEQFF. CDR3 DNA: TGTGCCATCAGTGGGGGGGCAACACGCCCCACGAGCTCCTACAATGAGCAGTTCTTC.

This clonotype was counted only a few times. The rearrangement uses TRBV12-3 or TRBV12-4 and TRBJ2-3; the D gene is possibly TRBD2 (7 bases). CDR3 length equals 16 residues. V was cut by 6 bases and J by 5 bases, with 21 bases left in between. Here the CDR3 reads CASRRGGSQVKDTQYF. The CDR3 region has the DNA TGTGCCAGCAGGAGGGGGGGCTCGCAGGTAAAAGATACGCAGTATTTT.

The rearrangement uses TRBV11-2 and TRBJ2-5; D is undetermined. In germline, CDR1 is SGHAT, CDR2 FQNNGV. Trimming took 1 base from V and 4 from J, leaving 10 bases between them. The CDR3 runs to 14 residues. The CDR3 nucleotides read TGTGCCAGCAGCTTAGTTACGATCGGAGAGACCCAGTACTTC. It is translated as CASSLVTIGETQYF.

The CDR3 loop is CASRRGHSNTEAFF. The CDR3 bases are TGTGCCAGCAGACGGGGACACAGCAACACTGAAGCTTTCTTT. This rearrangement joins TRBV28 to TRBJ1-1; D is possibly TRBD1 (6 bases). V gave up 6 bases and J gave up 2 bases, with 13 bases separating them. Germline V gene lookup returns CDR1 MDHEN and CDR2 SYDVKM. The CDR3 is made up of 14 amino acids.

This clonotype was seen only a few times. This chain links TRBV4-2 with TRBJ1-1, with D hard to call. The CDR3 sequence is 13 residues long. V was trimmed by 3 bases and J by 7 bases, leaving 12 bases between them. CDR1 LGHNA and CDR2 YNFKEQ come from the germline V gene. CDR3 loop: CASSQKGRGEAFF. The CDR3 region has the DNA TGTGCCAGCAGCCAGAAGGGCCGGGGTGAAGCTTTCTTT.

This clonotype was seen many times. The chain recombines TRBV5-1 with TRBJ2-7, with 9 bases identical to TRBD1. Germline values: CDR1 SGHRS, CDR2 YFSETQ. CDR3 length equals 14 residues. J lost 4 bases, V lost 5 bases, and 7 bases had no gene match. CDR3 loop: CASRPGTGLYEQYF. CDR3 DNA: TGCGCCAGCAGACCCGGGACAGGGTTATACGAGCAGTACTTC.

This clonotype was seen more than once but under ten times. The chain recombines TRBV20-1 with TRBJ2-5; 11 bases match TRBD2. Germline V CDR1 and CDR2: DFQATT, SNEGSKA (reference sequence). The CDR3 length is 14 residues. The V and J ends lost 3 bases and 5 bases, in that order; junction bases with no gene match: 5. CDR3 nucleotides: TGCAGTGCTAGGACTAGCGGGGTTTCGGAGACCCAGTACTTC. Protein: CSARTSGVSETQYF.

V is TRBV10-3 and J is TRBJ1-5; D is undetermined. Trimming removed 2 bases at V and 3 bases at J, with 5 bases between. The CDR3 runs to 13 residues. From germline, CDR1 is ENHRY and CDR2 SYGVKD. As DNA, the CDR3 is TGTGCCATCAGTGAGATCTTCAATCAGCCCCAGCATTTT. Translated: CAISEIFNQPQHF.

This clonotype has at least ten counts. The chain uses TRBV12-3 or TRBV12-4 and TRBJ1-2; D perhaps matches TRBD1 (5 bases). The CDR3 is made up of 13 amino acids. The V gene lost 2 bases and the J gene lost 7 bases, with 11 bases spanning the gap. DNA for the CDR3: TGTGCCAGCAGTTTATCCCCCCAGGGTGGCTACACCTTC. Translating it yields CASSLSPQGGYTF.